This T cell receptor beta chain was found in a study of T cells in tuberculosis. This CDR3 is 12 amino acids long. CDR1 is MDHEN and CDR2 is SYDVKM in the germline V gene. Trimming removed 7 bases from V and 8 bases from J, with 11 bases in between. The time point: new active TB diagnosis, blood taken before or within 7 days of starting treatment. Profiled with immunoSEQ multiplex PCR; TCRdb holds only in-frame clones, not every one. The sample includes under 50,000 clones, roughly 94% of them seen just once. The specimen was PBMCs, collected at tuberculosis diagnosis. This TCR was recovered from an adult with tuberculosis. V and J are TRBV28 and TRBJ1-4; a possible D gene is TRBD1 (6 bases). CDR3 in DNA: TGTGCCAGCACAGGGGTTGGAGAAAAACTGTTTTTT. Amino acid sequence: CASTGVGEKLFF.